This T cell receptor (beta chain) comes out of a study of cytomegalovirus exposure and HLA in healthy donors. The germline CDR1 and CDR2 sequences are SGHDN and FVKESK. V trimming: 1 base; J trimming: 3 bases; junction bases outside the gene matches: 6. The CDR3 contains 15 residues. With 60 Vbeta and 13 Jbeta primers, the PCR was carried out. The data were produced by immunoSEQ multiplex PCR, yet TCRdb's version contains in-frame clones alone and is incomplete. The profile covers under 300,000 clones, with roughly 88% appearing a single time and less than 4.5% taken by the ten largest. The receptor's source is a man aged 35-49 years in good health and CMV-seropositive. V and J are TRBV14 and TRBJ2-7, with TRBD2 identical over 7 bases. The sequenced sample was PBMCs. CDR3: CASSQVGGRIYEQYF. CDR3 sequence (DNA): TGTGCCAGCAGCCAAGTAGGCGGGAGAATCTACGAGCAGTACTTC.